This T cell receptor beta chain was retrieved from a study of Tregs in tolerant kidney transplant recipients. Germline V gene lookup returns CDR1 SNHLY and CDR2 FYNNEI. The CDR3 sequence is 13 residues long. Trimming pared 9 bases from V and 4 bases from J, leaving 15 bases between. With respect to this clone: Its antigen is as yet unknown.

Here immunoSEQ multiplex PCR was the method, and the copy in TCRdb shows in-frame clones only, minus some. Of around 78,000 clones listed, about 91% are singletons. Study-level points and caveats: Few patients were studied, so findings need validation in larger groups. No direct test of biological reproducibility was done here.

CD4+CD25+CD127- Tregs, CD4+CD25- non-Tregs, CD4 and CD8 cells were sorted. The source was Tregs from blood, collected before the transplant. This receptor was identified in a human donor who received a combined kidney and bone marrow transplant. The rearrangement uses TRBV2 and TRBJ1-1; TRBD1 might be the D (5 bases). CDR3 sequence: CASRQRESTEAFF. The CDR3 DNA follows: TGTGCCAGTCGACAGAGGGAGAGCACTGAAGCTTTCTTT.